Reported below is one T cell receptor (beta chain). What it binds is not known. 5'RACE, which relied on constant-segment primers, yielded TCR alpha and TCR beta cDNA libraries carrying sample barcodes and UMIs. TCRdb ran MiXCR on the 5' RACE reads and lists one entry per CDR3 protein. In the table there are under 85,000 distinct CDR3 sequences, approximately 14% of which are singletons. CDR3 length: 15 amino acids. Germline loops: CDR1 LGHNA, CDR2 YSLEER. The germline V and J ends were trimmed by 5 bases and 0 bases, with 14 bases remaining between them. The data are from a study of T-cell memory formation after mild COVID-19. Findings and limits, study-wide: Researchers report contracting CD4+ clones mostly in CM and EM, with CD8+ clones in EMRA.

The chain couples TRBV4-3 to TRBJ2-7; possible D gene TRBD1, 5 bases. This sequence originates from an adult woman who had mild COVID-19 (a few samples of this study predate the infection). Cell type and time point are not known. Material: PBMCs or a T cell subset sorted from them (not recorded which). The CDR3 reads CASSSQIDSSYEQYF. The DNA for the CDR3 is TGCGCCAGCAGCTCCCAGATCGACAGCTCCTACGAGCAGTACTTC.